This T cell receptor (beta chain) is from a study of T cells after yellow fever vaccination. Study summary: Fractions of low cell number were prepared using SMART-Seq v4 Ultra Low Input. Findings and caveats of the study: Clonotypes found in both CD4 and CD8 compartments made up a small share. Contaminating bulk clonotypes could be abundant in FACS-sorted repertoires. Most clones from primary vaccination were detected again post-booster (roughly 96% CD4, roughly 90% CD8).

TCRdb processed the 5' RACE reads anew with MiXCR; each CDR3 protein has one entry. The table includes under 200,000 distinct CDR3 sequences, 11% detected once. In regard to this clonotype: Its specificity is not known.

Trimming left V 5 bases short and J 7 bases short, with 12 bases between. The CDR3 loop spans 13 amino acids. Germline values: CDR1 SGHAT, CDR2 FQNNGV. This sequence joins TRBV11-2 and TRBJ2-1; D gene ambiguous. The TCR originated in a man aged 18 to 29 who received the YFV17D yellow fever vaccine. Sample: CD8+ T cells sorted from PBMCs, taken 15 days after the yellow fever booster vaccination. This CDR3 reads CASSPSRLNEQFF. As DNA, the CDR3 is TGTGCCAGCAGCCCCAGCCGTCTAAATGAGCAGTTCTTC.